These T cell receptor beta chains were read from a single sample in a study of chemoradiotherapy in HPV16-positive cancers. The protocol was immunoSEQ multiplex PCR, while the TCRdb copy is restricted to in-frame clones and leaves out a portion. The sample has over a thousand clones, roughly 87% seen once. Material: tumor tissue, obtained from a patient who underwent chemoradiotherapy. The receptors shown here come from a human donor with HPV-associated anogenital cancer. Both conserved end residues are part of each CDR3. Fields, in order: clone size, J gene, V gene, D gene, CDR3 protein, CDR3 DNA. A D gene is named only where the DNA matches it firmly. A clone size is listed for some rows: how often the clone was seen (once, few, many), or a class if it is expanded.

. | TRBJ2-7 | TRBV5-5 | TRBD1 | CASSIRDRGHEQYF | TGTGCCAGCAGCATCCGGGACAGGGGGCACGAGCAGTACTTC
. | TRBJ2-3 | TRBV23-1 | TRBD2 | CASSQLAGVEDTQYF | TGCGCCAGCAGCCAACTAGCGGGAGTTGAAGATACGCAGTATTTT
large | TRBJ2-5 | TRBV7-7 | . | CASSLSPMLQETQYF | TGTGCTAGCAGCTTAAGCCCGATGCTCCAAGAGACCCAGTACTTC
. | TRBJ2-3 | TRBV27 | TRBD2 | CASSLFRGSATDTQYF | TGTGCCAGCAGTTTATTCCGCGGGAGTGCAACAGATACGCAGTATTTT
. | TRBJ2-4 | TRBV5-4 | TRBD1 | CASSVTGEAKNIQYF | TGTGCCAGCAGCGTCACAGGGGAGGCCAAAAACATTCAGTACTTC
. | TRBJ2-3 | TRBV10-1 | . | CASSESGTQYF | TGCGCCAGCAGTGAGTCTGGTACGCAGTATTTT
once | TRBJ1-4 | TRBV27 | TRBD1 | CAVRGRVGEKLFF | TGTGCCGTCAGGGGGCGAGTGGGTGAAAAACTGTTTTTT
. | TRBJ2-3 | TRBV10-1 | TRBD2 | CASSKGLAGGLSTDTQYF | TGCGCCAGCAGTAAGGGACTAGCGGGAGGTCTTAGCACAGATACGCAGTATTTT
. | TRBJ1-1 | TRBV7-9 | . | CAGSLEGSAEAFF | TGTGCCGGCAGCTTGGAGGGATCGGCTGAAGCTTTCTTT
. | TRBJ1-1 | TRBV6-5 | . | CASSYSLGGNTEAFF | TGTGCCAGCAGTTACTCGTTAGGGGGGAACACTGAAGCTTTCTTT
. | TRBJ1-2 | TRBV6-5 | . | CASSYSGGSNGYTF | TGTGCCAGCAGTTACTCGGGAGGGAGCAATGGCTACACCTTC
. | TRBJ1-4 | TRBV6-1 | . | CASSEIVGREKLFF | TGTGCCAGCAGTGAAATCGTAGGGCGTGAAAAACTGTTTTTT